This TCR beta chain was captured by sequencing in a study of blood T cell repertoires in COVID-19 (dated by TCRdb to about 2020). As for the study more broadly: The collaborator samples originated in the United States, Italy and Spain and spanned the acute and convalescent phases of COVID-19. The material from the prospective study consisted of cDNA or gDNA derived from T cells, B-cell-depleted T cells, or PBMCs. The dataset comprised deeply sampled blood TCRbeta repertoires from subjects exposed to, actively infected with, or recovered from COVID-19. The repertoires were released in a freely available public database meant as a resource for research on the immune response to SARS-CoV-2. The samples were drawn from the first 160 participants of the ongoing ImmuneRACE study and from some 1,300 subjects provided by 6 global collaborators. Sample metadata almost always included a de-identified subject ID, COVID-19 status, age in years and sex. HLA class I and class II types, where available, came from metadata supplied by the sample provider rather than from assay-based typing.

Another Seattle source contributed samples from volunteer blood donors who had recovered from COVID-19. The collaborating institutions used their own protocols to collect whole blood in K2EDTA tubes. Collaborator samples were shipped for TCRbeta analysis as frozen whole blood, isolated PBMCs, or DNA extracted from either sample type. CDR1 and CDR2 are drawn from the germline V gene: MNHEY, SVGEGT. The CDR3, cysteine through phenylalanine, is 14 amino acids long. Only CDR3 DNA remains: 42 bases, in frame from the first base. V lost 2 bases and J lost 4 bases; the stretch between them is 11 bases long. Comment on this clone: Its antigen is currently not known. Qualities for individual bases were not recorded, and no much larger clone is one base off.

Findings and caveats that apply to the study as a whole: Clinical and demographic metadata were provided uncurated, with the amount varying by source and participant.

The immunoSEQ Assay, a bias-controlled multiplex PCR, was used to amplify TCRbeta CDR3 regions from genomic DNA. The authors processed their data as follows. Nucleated cell counts per sample were estimated from amplification of reference gene primers within the assay. To quantify the absolute abundance of each unique TCRbeta CDR3 rearrangement, sequence reads were collapsed and filtered. For each sample, productive Simpson clonality was calculated by taking the square root of Simpson's diversity index across productive rearrangements. The table was pulled from immuneACCESS by TCRdb, which kept in-frame rearrangements only. Such tables lose some clones; where checked, under half of the loss comes from unresolved V genes, and the rest has no known cause. That table is the source of V, J and clone size, and D and trimming were worked out from the DNA. This sample lists about 220,000 clones; approximately 84% were detected once. Together, the top ten hold 3% of the sample.

The chain employs TRBV6-2 or TRBV6-3 and TRBJ1-2; the D segment could be TRBD1, given 6 matching bases. Sequenced material: peripheral blood. The TCR originated in a woman aged 30 to 39 who had recovered from COVID-19. The CDR3 amino acid sequence is: CASSYVGAGYGYTF. Read as DNA, the sequence is TGTGCCAGCAGTTACGTGGGGGCCGGCTATGGCTACACCTTC.